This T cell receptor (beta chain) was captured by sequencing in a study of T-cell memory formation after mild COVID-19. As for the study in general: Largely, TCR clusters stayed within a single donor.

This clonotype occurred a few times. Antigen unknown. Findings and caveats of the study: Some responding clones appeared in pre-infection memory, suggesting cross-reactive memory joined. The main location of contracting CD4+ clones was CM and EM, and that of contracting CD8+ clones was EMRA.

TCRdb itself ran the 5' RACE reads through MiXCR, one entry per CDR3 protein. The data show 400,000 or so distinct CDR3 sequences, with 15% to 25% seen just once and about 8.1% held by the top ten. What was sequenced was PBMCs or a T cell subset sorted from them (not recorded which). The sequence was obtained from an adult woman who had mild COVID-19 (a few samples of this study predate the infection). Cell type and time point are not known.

Here the CDR3 reads CASSTRRDREPDTQYF. For the CDR3, the DNA is TGTGCCAGCAGCACCCGCCGGGACAGGGAGCCAGATACGCAGTATTTT. J is TRBJ2-3 and V is TRBV13; 9 bases map to TRBD1. In germline, CDR1 is PRHDT, CDR2 FYEKMQ (reference sequence). Trimming at V came to 5 bases and at J to 4 bases, leaving 10 bases not matched to a gene. The length of the CDR3 is 16 residues.